The 24 T cell receptor beta chains in this list originate from one sample, sequenced in a study of T cell repertoires in cytomegalovirus infection. The antigens for these receptors are not known. From the reads, TCRdb called clonotypes with MiXCR, one entry per CDR3 protein. Counted here are roughly 920,000 distinct CDR3 sequences, under 40% occurring once; the ten biggest clones make up around an eighth. Sequenced material: cultured CD8+ T cells from PBMCs, taken from culture after CMV antigen stimulation. The receptors derive from a human donor in good health (CMV status not recorded). Some clones in this sample may be carry-over from other donors' samples.

The chain combines TRBV14 with TRBJ1-4; D uncertain. The germline V gene encodes CDR1 SGHDN and CDR2 FVKESK. The CDR3 length is 14 residues. V was cut by 2 bases and J by 8 bases, with 12 bases left in between. DNA of the CDR3: TGTGCCAGCAGCCAAAACCCTTACCCCGAAAAACTGTTTTTT. Residues: CASSQNPYPEKLFF.

This clonotype has a handful of counts. J is TRBJ1-1 and V is TRBV2, with D possibly matching TRBD1 (5 bases). V lost 10 bases to trimming and J lost 0 bases, with 15 bases between them. CDR1 SNHLY and CDR2 FYNNEI come from the germline V gene. The CDR3 is 14 residues long. In DNA, the CDR3 is TGTGCCACATTGGCGGGGGGTGTGAACACTGAAGCTTTCTTT. The encoded protein is CATLAGGVNTEAFF.

A few counts support this clonotype. The chain couples TRBV14 to TRBJ1-2, with a weak D call TRBD1 (5 bases). Germline V gives CDR1 SGHDN, CDR2 FVKESK. Between the trimmed V and J ends, which lost 2 bases and 4 bases, there was a span of 14 bases. CDR3 length: 15 amino acids. CDR3 protein: CASSQPGGGLYGYTF. The CDR3 coding sequence is TGTGCCAGCAGCCAACCCGGCGGGGGACTCTATGGCTACACCTTC.

The V call is TRBV20-1, the J call TRBJ2-1; TRBD2 aligns across 10 bases. Germline CDR1 DFQATT, CDR2 SNEGSKA (reference sequence). J lost 6 bases, V lost 3 bases, and 14 bases had no gene match. CDR3 length: 17 residues. The CDR3: CSARQGKRGGIINEQFF. Written as DNA, the CDR3 is TGCAGTGCTAGGCAGGGGAAGCGGGGGGGGATCATCAATGAGCAGTTCTTC.

In this sample, this clonotype turned up many times. The chain couples TRBV7-8 to TRBJ1-5; no clear D gene. Germline V CDR1 and CDR2: SGHVS, FQNEAQ. The CDR3 length is 14 residues. V was cut by 0 bases and J by 0 bases, with 3 bases left in between. The CDR3 spells CASSLASSNQPQHF. Here the CDR3 DNA reads TGTGCCAGCAGCTTAGCCTCTAGCAATCAGCCCCAGCATTTT.

This clonotype was recorded once. The chain couples TRBV28 to TRBJ1-6, with D uncertain. CDR3 length: 15 amino acids. CDR1 MDHEN and CDR2 SYDVKM come from the germline V gene. Trimming stripped 4 bases from V and 6 bases from J, with 13 bases between. The CDR3 nucleotides are TGTGCCAGCAGTTCCGACAAGTTGGGTAATTCACCCCTCCACTTT. This encodes CASSSDKLGNSPLHF.

The gene calls are TRBV29-1 and TRBJ1-2; a weak D match, TRBD1 (5 bases). The CDR3 loop spans 11 amino acids. V was cut by 5 bases and J by 10 bases, with 14 bases left in between. CDR1 and CDR2 from the germline V gene are SQVTM and ANQGSEA. CDR3 loop: CSVWVRGDYTF. Here the CDR3 DNA reads TGCAGCGTTTGGGTACGGGGGGACTACACCTTC.

In its sample, this clonotype was seen many times. This chain uses TRBV6-1 with TRBJ2-7, with a weak D call TRBD2 (6 bases). CDR1 MNHNS and CDR2 SASEGT come from the germline V gene. V was shortened by 3 bases and J by 5 bases, with 11 bases between the two germline ends. The CDR3 is 13 amino acids. The CDR3 loop is CASSEVRGHEQYV. As DNA, the CDR3 is TGTGCCAGCAGTGAGGTGCGGGGCCACGAGCAGTACGTC.

V and J are TRBV7-3 and TRBJ1-2; 8 bases line up with TRBD1. CDR3 length equals 15 residues. The germline CDR1 and CDR2 sequences are SGHTA and FQGTGA. V gave up 5 bases and J gave up 2 bases; unmatched junction bases: 7. CDR3 loop: CASSIGQGGNYGYTF. The CDR3, as DNA: TGTGCCAGCAGCATAGGACAGGGTGGGAACTATGGCTACACCTTC.

The chain carries TRBV7-9 and TRBJ1-1; D might be TRBD1 (5 bases). This CDR3 spans 14 amino acids. Trimming took off 5 bases at V and 10 bases at J, with 20 bases between the two ends. In germline, CDR1 is SEHNR, CDR2 FQNEAQ (reference sequence). CDR3 loop: CASSQTPGLGGAFF. CDR3 DNA: TGTGCCAGCAGCCAAACCCCCGGGCTCGGGGGAGCTTTCTTT.

The chain recombines TRBV28 with TRBJ2-5; 11 bases are shared with TRBD2. Per germline, CDR1 MDHEN and CDR2 SYDVKM. V lost 5 bases, J lost 1 base, and 6 bases stayed unmatched. The CDR3 is made up of 16 amino acids. The CDR3 is CASSPPSGGLQETQYF. In DNA form, the CDR3 reads TGTGCCAGCAGTCCCCCTAGCGGGGGGCTCCAAGAGACCCAGTACTTC. Full variable domain (remainder filled in from reference TRBV28 and TRBJ2-5): DVKVTQSSRYLVKRTGEKVFLECVQDMDHENMFWYRQDPGLGLRLIYFSYDVKMKEKGDIPEGYSVSREKKERFSLILESASTNQTSMYLCASSPPSGGLQETQYFGPGTRLLVL.

This clonotype was detected a few times. The genes are TRBV15 and TRBJ2-3; TRBD1 might be the D (7 bases). Deletions cut 8 bases from V and 5 bases from J, with 17 bases between. The CDR3 is 14 residues long. The germline gives CDR1 LNHNV, CDR2 YYDKDF (reference sequence). The CDR3 reads CATGSGQGGDTQYF. CDR3 coding DNA: TGTGCCACCGGATCGGGGCAGGGGGGAGATACGCAGTATTTT.

A few counts support this clonotype. The chain joins TRBV6-5 to TRBJ2-2; a possible D gene is TRBD1 (5 bases). V lost 7 bases and J 7 bases, leaving 16 bases between the germline ends. The length of the CDR3 is 14 residues. Germline CDR1 is MNHEY and CDR2 is SVGAGI. CDR3 in DNA: TGTGCCAGCATCGACACAGGCTTGGGCGGGGAGCTGTTTTTT. Its translation: CASIDTGLGGELFF.

The chain carries TRBV10-3 and TRBJ2-3; 10 positions match TRBD2. Per the germline V gene, CDR1 is ENHRY and CDR2 is SYGVKD. There are 15 residues in the CDR3. J gave up 6 bases and V 4 bases, and 7 bases lay outside the gene matches. The CDR3 sequence is CAISAASGGWDTQYF. For the CDR3, the DNA is TGTGCCATCAGTGCGGCTAGCGGGGGATGGGATACGCAGTATTTT.

This clonotype was recorded a few times. The genes are TRBV7-9 and TRBJ2-1, with 7 positions matching TRBD1. The CDR3 covers 15 residues. The J segment lost 2 bases and the V segment lost 5 bases, leaving 6 bases of the junction unmatched. CDR1 SEHNR and CDR2 FQNEAQ come from the germline V gene (reference sequence). CDR3 bases: TGTGCCAGCAGCCCCAAGGGGGCCACCTACAATGAGCAGTTCTTC. Translated, it gives CASSPKGATYNEQFF.

The chain uses TRBV27 and TRBJ2-3; 8 nucleotides agree with TRBD2. This CDR3 spans 17 amino acids. CDR1 is MNHEY, CDR2 SMNVEV, per germline (reference sequence). V trimming: 6 bases; J trimming: 6 bases; junction bases outside the gene matches: 17. The chain's CDR3 is CASSLRPAGEPGDTQYF. CDR3 nucleotide sequence: TGTGCCAGCAGCTTACGGCCAGCGGGGGAACCAGGGGATACGCAGTATTTT.

The V gene is TRBV6-6, the J gene TRBJ2-7, with a tentative D call TRBD2 (6 bases). Trimming stripped 4 bases from V and 1 base from J, with 11 bases between. The CDR3 is made up of 14 amino acids. Germline CDR1 and CDR2: MNHNY and SVGAGI (reference sequence). The chain's CDR3 is CASSLRGISYEQYV. The CDR3 DNA reads TGTGCCAGCAGTTTACGGGGGATATCCTACGAGCAGTACGTC.

This clonotype is a singleton in its sample. The DNA of the CDR3 is TGTGCCAGCAGTTTCGGGACTCCCCCTTTGTATTTT. It is translated as CASSFGTPPLYF. The V gene is TRBV27, the J gene TRBJ2-3, with D maybe TRBD2 (6 bases). This CDR3 comprises 12 residues. V shed 3 bases and J shed 14 bases, with 15 bases lying between them. From germline, CDR1 is MNHEY and CDR2 SMNVEV (reference sequence).

In its sample, this clonotype was seen a few times. The chain recombines TRBV11-2 with TRBJ2-1, with 8 bases lining up with TRBD2. Germline CDR1 SGHAT, CDR2 FQNNGV. CDR3 length equals 15 residues. The J segment lost 4 bases and the V segment lost 3 bases, leaving 5 bases of the junction unmatched. CDR3: CASSFERGTYNEQFF. The CDR3 coding sequence is TGTGCCAGCAGCTTCGAGCGGGGGACTTACAATGAGCAGTTCTTC.

This chain connects TRBV2 to TRBJ1-2; D gene ambiguous. The CDR3 runs 12 residues. CDR1 is SNHLY, CDR2 FYNNEI, per germline. With 5 bases removed from V and 13 bases from J, the gap between germline ends came to 17 bases. CDR3 sequence reads: CASSPPPDAGTF. The CDR3 nucleotides are TGTGCCAGCAGTCCCCCCCCTGACGCGGGCACCTTC.

The rearrangement uses TRBV5-6 and TRBJ1-2; D perhaps matches TRBD1 (5 bases). Germline CDR1 and CDR2: SGHDT and YYEEEE. Trimming shortened V by 3 bases and J by 8 bases, and 17 bases separated the two germline ends. CDR3 length equals 14 residues. CDR3 in amino acids: CASSSGTAGDGYTF. CDR3 nucleotide sequence: TGTGCCAGCAGCTCCGGGACCGCGGGTGACGGCTACACCTTC.

The J gene is TRBJ1-1, the V gene TRBV5-1; D remains unclear. Trimming removed 9 bases from V and 0 bases from J, with 15 bases in between. Germline values: CDR1 SGHRS, CDR2 YFSETQ. CDR3 size: 14 residues. CDR3 protein: CATSEGSLNTEAFF. The CDR3 DNA reads as TGCGCCACATCTGAGGGAAGTTTGAACACTGAAGCTTTCTTT.

The chain combines TRBV6-1 with TRBJ2-5; TRBD1 aligns across 11 bases. Per germline, CDR1 MNHNS and CDR2 SASEGT. V shed 5 bases, J shed 0 bases, and the junction held 5 bases outside the gene matches. The CDR3 totals 16 residues. CDR3 residues: CASSRTGGLYQETQYF. Here the CDR3 DNA reads TGTGCCAGCAGTCGGACAGGGGGCTTGTACCAAGAGACCCAGTACTTC.

About this clonotype: Its ends do not fully match the called genes, so a read error is possible. The chain combines TRBV4-3 with TRBJ2-6; a possible D gene is TRBD2 (6 bases). This CDR3 is built from 16 residues. CDR1 LGHNA and CDR2 YSLEER come from the germline V gene. The CDR3 sequence is CASSPSEGSGTNVLTF. In DNA form, the CDR3 reads TGCGCCAGCAGCCCATCGGAGGGCTCTGGGACCAACGTCCTGACTTTC.